This TCR beta chain appears in the sequencing data of a study of T cells expressing NK-cell markers. The overall study: From sorted CD3+CD56+NKG2C+, CD3+CD56+NKG2C- and CD3+CD56-NKG2C+ T cells came the TCR beta repertoires. Study results and limitations: The dominant NKG2C+ clonotypes represented about 1.0-7.5% of CD8+ T cells in six or seven donors. These clonotypes, the leaders elsewhere, also led the CD3+CD56-NKG2C+ fraction in several donors.

A 5'RACE template switching approach incorporating UMIs was used to make TCR beta cDNA. TCRdb reprocessed the 5' RACE reads, with one entry per CDR3 protein and no DNA. The ten most abundant clones cover over 8.5% of a sample with about 370,000 distinct CDR3 sequences. As concerns this clonotype: Antigen specificity is unknown.

Germline V CDR1 and CDR2: GTSNPN, SVGIG (reference sequence). CDR3 length: 16 amino acids. The sequenced sample consisted of blood T cells: a sorted CD56 or NKG2C T cell subset, CD4+ or CD8+ T cells, or bulk PBMC T cells (not recorded which). The origin of this receptor is a woman between 45 and 65 years old in good health. The rearrangement links TRBV30 to TRBJ2-6; TCRdb designates TRBD1, a call that cannot be tested without DNA. The CDR3 protein is CAWSPPTAAGANVLTF.